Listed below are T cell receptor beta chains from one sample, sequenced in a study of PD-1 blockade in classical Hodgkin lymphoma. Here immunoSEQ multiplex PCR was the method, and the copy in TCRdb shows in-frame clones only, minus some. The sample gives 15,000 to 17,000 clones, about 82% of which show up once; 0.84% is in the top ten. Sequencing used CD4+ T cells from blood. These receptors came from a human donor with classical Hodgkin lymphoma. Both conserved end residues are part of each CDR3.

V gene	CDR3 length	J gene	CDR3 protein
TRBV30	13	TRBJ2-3	CAWTARVTDTQYF
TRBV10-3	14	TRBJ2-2	CAIGLAGDTGELFF
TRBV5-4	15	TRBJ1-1	CASSRQGAGNTEAFF
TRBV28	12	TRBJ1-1	CASRNLALRGFF
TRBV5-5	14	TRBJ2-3	CASSSRDSTDTQYF
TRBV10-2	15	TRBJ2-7	CASREGQGATYEQYF
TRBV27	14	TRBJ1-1	CASSLLQGISEAFF
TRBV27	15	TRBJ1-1	CASGKQGAGNTEAFF
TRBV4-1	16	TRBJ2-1	CASSHHFPSSYNEQFF
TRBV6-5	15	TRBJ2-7	CASSYSAGGTYEQYF
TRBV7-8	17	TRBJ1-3	CASSLSVRALSGNTIYF
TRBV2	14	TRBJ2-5	CASKLAGDGKTQYF
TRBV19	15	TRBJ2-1	CASSPTSETYNEQFF
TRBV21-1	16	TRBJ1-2	CASSKEGTGGSYGYTF
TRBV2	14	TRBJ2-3	CASSMTGGTDTQYF
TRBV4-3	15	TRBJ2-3	CASGRGTGASNTQYF
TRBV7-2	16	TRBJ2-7	CASSLGLAGGSYEQYF
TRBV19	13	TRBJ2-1	CASSIEAGRPPFF
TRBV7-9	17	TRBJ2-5	CASQEGQENELRETQYF
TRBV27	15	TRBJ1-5	CASRRQGRGGQPQHF
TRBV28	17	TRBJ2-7	CASITGASGSSSYEQYF
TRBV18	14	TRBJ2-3	CASSSSLATDTQYF
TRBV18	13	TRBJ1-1	CASSPPGARIDFF
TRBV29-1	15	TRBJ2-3	CSGSGTGGRTDTQYF
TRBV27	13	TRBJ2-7	CASSLKRTSLVYF
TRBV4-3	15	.	CASSQSTSATYEQYF
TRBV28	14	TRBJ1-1	CASTLFLGGREAFF
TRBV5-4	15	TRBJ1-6	CASSTGIAYGSPLHF
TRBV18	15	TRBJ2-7	CASSPRGTSSYEQYF